This TCR beta chain comes out of a study of T-cell memory formation after mild COVID-19. At the level of the study: Most TCR clusters belonged to a single donor.

Each CDR3 protein gets one entry after TCRdb re-called the 5' RACE reads with MiXCR. This table holds 110,000 to 150,000 distinct CDR3 sequences, approximately 25% found once. Study results and caveats: CD4/CD8 balance held among clones contracting day 15 to 85, and later expanders leaned CD4+.

This clonotype was recorded a few times. Its target is unknown. Sequenced material: PBMCs or a T cell subset sorted from them (not recorded which). The clonotype originates from an adult woman who had mild COVID-19 (a few samples of this study predate the infection). Cell type and time point are not known.

In nucleotides, the CDR3 is TGTGCCAGCAGCTCCTGGGACTTCACAGATACGCAGTATTTT. Its translation is CASSSWDFTDTQYF. The chain recombines TRBV11-2 with TRBJ2-3; D may be TRBD2 (6 bases). Germline assignment: CDR1 SGHAT and CDR2 FQNNGV. Trimming took off 4 bases at V and 2 bases at J, with 10 bases between the two ends. This CDR3 has 14 residues.